A single sample gave rise to the 23 T cell receptor beta chains below, sequenced in a study of cytomegalovirus exposure and HLA in healthy donors. Use of 60 Vbeta and 13 Jbeta primers characterized the PCR. Assay used: immunoSEQ multiplex PCR; TCRdb lists only in-frame clones, some missing. The sample shows some 140,000 clones, roughly three quarters of them seen only once. The specimen was PBMCs. These receptors came from a man aged 25-45 years in good health and CMV-seropositive.

The chain is built from TRBV4-2 and TRBJ1-6; D not certain. CDR3 size: 15 residues. With 1 base removed from V and 10 bases from J, the gap between germline ends came to 14 bases. Germline CDR1 LGHNA, CDR2 YNFKEQ. The CDR3 protein is CASSQAEGPNSPLHF. The CDR3 DNA reads TGTGCCAGCAGCCAAGCGGAGGGTCCTAACTCACCCCTCCACTTT.

This clone was recorded a few times. This chain connects TRBV29-1 to TRBJ1-1; D is possibly TRBD1 (5 bases). Germline V gene sequence: CDR1 SQVTM, CDR2 ANQGSEA. V was clipped by 1 base and J by 4 bases, with 16 bases between them. This CDR3 region has 15 residues. This CDR3 is CSVEAGHLVGTEAFF. The CDR3 nucleotides read TGCAGCGTTGAAGCCGGACACCTTGTCGGCACTGAAGCTTTCTTT.

The chain recombines TRBV30 with TRBJ2-7, with D possibly TRBD2 on 6 matching bases. Trimming stripped 0 bases from V and 3 bases from J, with 18 bases between. The CDR3 runs to 16 residues. Germline V gives CDR1 GTSNPN, CDR2 SVGIG (reference sequence). CDR3 nucleotide sequence: TGTGCCTGGAGTGTAGGGTTAGTGGAGGGCCTCTACGAGCAGTACTTC. Its protein product is CAWSVGLVEGLYEQYF. The full variable domain, completed using reference TRBV30 and TRBJ2-7, is SQTIHQWPATLVQPVGSPLSLECTVEGTSNPNLYWYRQAAGRGLQLLFYSVGIGQISSEVPQNLSASRPQDRQFILSSKKLLLSDSGFYLCAWSVGLVEGLYEQYFGPGTRLTVT.

The V call is TRBV5-1, the J call TRBJ2-3; 7 nucleotides match TRBD2. Germline CDR1 is SGHRS and CDR2 is YFSETQ. V lost 0 bases to trimming and J lost 3 bases; unmatched junction nucleotides: 10. CDR3 length: 17 residues. CDR3 coding DNA: TGCGCCAGCAGCTTGGCCCCCCCGGGGGGAGGGACAGATACGCAGTATTTT. This gives the protein CASSLAPPGGGTDTQYF.

V is TRBV9 and J is TRBJ1-2; 9 positions match TRBD1. The trim removed 4 bases at V and 0 bases at J, leaving 4 bases unmatched. Germline V lookup: CDR1 SGDLS, CDR2 YYNGEE. The CDR3 has 15 residues. Written as DNA, the CDR3 is TGTGCCAGCAGCCCCCGACAGGGGGCTAACTATGGCTACACCTTC. Protein sequence: CASSPRQGANYGYTF.

The chain is built from TRBV12-5 and TRBJ2-5; D perhaps matches TRBD1 (6 bases). The V and J ends lost 0 bases and 4 bases respectively, with 12 bases between them. Germline CDR1 is LGHNT and CDR2 is FRNRAP. This CDR3 comprises 15 residues. The CDR3 reads CASGLVGGQLETQYF. Here the CDR3 DNA reads TGTGCTAGTGGTTTGGTAGGGGGACAACTAGAGACCCAGTACTTC.

The V call is TRBV30, the J call TRBJ2-1, with no clear D. Deletions cut 4 bases from V and 4 bases from J, with 8 bases between. Germline CDR1 and CDR2: GTSNPN and SVGIG (reference sequence). The length of the CDR3 is 12 residues. Written as DNA, the CDR3 is TGTGCCTGGAACCGCGGATACAATGAGCAGTTCTTC. Its translation is CAWNRGYNEQFF. Full variable domain (missing parts from reference TRBV30 and TRBJ2-1): SQTIHQWPATLVQPVGSPLSLECTVEGTSNPNLYWYRQAAGRGLQLLFYSVGIGQISSEVPQNLSASRPQDRQFILSSKKLLLSDSGFYLCAWNRGYNEQFFGPGTRLTVL.

The J gene is TRBJ2-7, the V gene TRBV5-6; tentative D call: TRBD1 (5 bases). The CDR3 has 13 amino acids. Germline CDR1 and CDR2: SGHDT and YYEEEE. V was pared by 1 base and J by 4 bases, with 9 bases between. The CDR3 nucleotides read TGTGCCAGCAGCTTGAGACAGCGATACGAGCAGTACTTC. It is translated as CASSLRQRYEQYF.

This chain connects TRBV28 to TRBJ2-1; D is unresolved. In germline, CDR1 is MDHEN, CDR2 SYDVKM. The V end lost 3 bases, the J end lost 9 bases, and 9 bases lay between the germline ends. This CDR3 has 12 amino acids. This CDR3 is CASSFSQIEQFF. The CDR3 coding sequence is TGTGCCAGCAGTTTTAGCCAGATTGAGCAGTTCTTC.

This clone has a single count. V gene TRBV7-2 combines with J gene TRBJ1-2, with TRBD1 matching 8 bases. Germline lookup yields CDR1 SGHTA and CDR2 FQGNSA. This CDR3 has 15 residues. The V gene end was trimmed by 3 bases and the J gene end by 2 bases; junction bases not matched to a gene: 5. The CDR3 nucleotides are TGTGCCAGCAGCTTCTCGACAGGGGTCAACTATGGCTACACCTTC. As protein: CASSFSTGVNYGYTF.

This clone has a single count. The chain uses TRBV10-1 and TRBJ2-5; 8 positions agree with TRBD1. The DNA end lines up better with TRBJ2-7; the J call may be wrong. The germline CDR1 and CDR2 sequences are WNHNN and SYGVQD (reference sequence). The CDR3 is 12 residues long. CDR3 nucleotide sequence: TGCGCCAGCAGTGGAACAGGGGGCGAGCAGTACTTC. Residues: CASSGTGGEQYF.

This clone was found a few times. The rearrangement links TRBV30 to TRBJ2-2; 8 nucleotides line up with TRBD2. Trimming took 0 bases from V and 5 from J; bases not matched to a gene: 11. Germline values: CDR1 GTSNPN, CDR2 SVGIG (reference sequence). CDR3 size: 17 residues. The CDR3 DNA sequence: TGTGCCTGGAGTGTTTTAGCGGGGTCTACGGGAACCGGGGAGCTGTTTTTT. It encodes CAWSVLAGSTGTGELFF.

V usage is TRBV27 and J usage is TRBJ1-1; no clear D. The germline V gene has CDR1 MNHEY and CDR2 SMNVEV (reference sequence). The CDR3 spans 15 residues. Trimming took 0 bases from V and 0 from J, leaving 8 bases between them. CDR3: CASSLSVNMNTEAFF. CDR3 DNA sequence: TGTGCCAGCAGTTTATCGGTCAACATGAACACTGAAGCTTTCTTT.

The J gene is TRBJ1-4, the V gene TRBV6-1; 8 nucleotides agree with TRBD1. CDR1 is MNHNS, CDR2 SASEGT, per germline. This CDR3 is 15 amino acids long. V shed 5 bases, J shed 8 bases, and the junction held 10 bases outside the gene matches. CDR3 region: CASSRTRTGREKLFF. The CDR3, as DNA: TGTGCCAGCAGTAGGACCCGGACAGGGCGGGAAAAACTGTTTTTT.

This chain uses TRBV30 with TRBJ2-2; possibly TRBD1 for D (5 bases). V lost 2 bases, J lost 6 bases, and 13 bases lay in between. Germline CDR1 is GTSNPN and CDR2 is SVGIG (reference sequence). The CDR3 totals 14 residues. CDR3 sequence reads: CAWSWPQGAGELFF. In DNA form, the CDR3 reads TGTGCCTGGAGTTGGCCCCAGGGCGCCGGGGAGCTGTTTTTT.

This chain connects TRBV18 to TRBJ2-7; 8 bases agree with TRBD1. J gave up 2 bases and V 3 bases, and 6 bases lay outside the gene matches. The CDR3 is made up of 15 amino acids. CDR1 is KGHSH, CDR2 LQKENI, per germline. In DNA, the CDR3 is TGTGCCAGCTCACCTTCCAGGGGGCAAACCTACGAGCAGTACTTC. Translated, it gives CASSPSRGQTYEQYF.

The genes are TRBV19 and TRBJ2-7; D perhaps matches TRBD1 (5 bases). Germline values: CDR1 LNHDA, CDR2 SQIVND (reference sequence). This CDR3 contains 14 residues. With 5 bases removed from V and 6 bases from J, the gap between germline ends came to 17 bases. The CDR3 region has the DNA TGTGCCAGTAGTGCGACAGCTCAAGCCTCCGAGCAGTACTTC. It encodes CASSATAQASEQYF.

The chain is built from TRBV27 and TRBJ2-3; 16 bases are a match to TRBD2. This CDR3 contains 22 residues. The ends lost 4 bases at V and 5 bases at J; junction bases unmatched: 21. CDR1 and CDR2 (germline): MNHEY, SMNVEV (reference sequence). CDR3 residues: CASSSSKVGTSGRAILRDTQYF. CDR3 DNA sequence: TGTGCCAGCAGTTCATCTAAAGTGGGGACTAGCGGGAGGGCCATACTCAGAGATACGCAGTATTTT.

The sample holds a few counts of this clone. The chain carries TRBV5-1 and TRBJ2-5; 10 bases match TRBD2. The CDR3 is made up of 16 amino acids. Germline loops: CDR1 SGHRS, CDR2 YFSETQ. The J segment lost 4 bases and the V segment lost 0 bases, leaving 6 bases of the junction unmatched. This CDR3 is CASSLASSSGGETQYF. The CDR3 bases are TGCGCCAGCAGCTTGGCGAGCTCTAGCGGGGGAGAGACCCAGTACTTC.

The chain recombines TRBV6-4 with TRBJ1-1; D remains ambiguous. This CDR3 spans 12 amino acids. Trimming shortened V by 0 bases and J by 9 bases, and 8 bases separated the two germline ends. Germline CDR1 is MRHNA and CDR2 is SNTAGT. For the CDR3, the DNA is TGTGCCAGCAGTGACTCAGGGAGGAAAGCTTTCTTT. It codes for CASSDSGRKAFF.

The chain is built from TRBV7-2 and TRBJ1-4; TRBD1 might be the D (5 bases). This CDR3 region has 16 residues. CDR1 is SGHTA and CDR2 is FQGNSA in the germline V gene. V was pared by 5 bases and J by 8 bases, with 21 bases between. CDR3 sequence reads: CASSPVMGGPGEKLFF. The CDR3 DNA reads as TGTGCCAGCAGCCCAGTGATGGGGGGTCCGGGGGAAAAACTGTTTTTT.

The V call is TRBV29-1, the J call TRBJ2-2, with TRBD2 matching over 7 bases. This CDR3 has 17 amino acids. Trimming cost V 3 bases and J 0 bases; bases outside gene matches: 10. CDR1 and CDR2 (germline): SQVTM, ANQGSEA. The CDR3: CSVEGLPTPTNTGELFF. In DNA form, the CDR3 reads TGCAGCGTTGAGGGACTACCAACACCAACGAACACCGGGGAGCTGTTTTTT.

This clone was found a few times. This chain connects TRBV5-4 to TRBJ2-5, with 7 bases lining up with TRBD2. This CDR3 is built from 15 residues. CDR1 and CDR2 (germline): SGHNT, YYREEE (reference sequence). Germline trimming cut 0 bases from V and 5 bases from J; bases unmatched to any gene: 7. CDR3 DNA: TGTGCCAGCAGCTTGGGGGGGGGAGGTATGGAGACCCAGTACTTC. Translation gives CASSLGGGGMETQYF.